The 5 T cell receptor beta chains reported below all come from one sample, sequenced in a study of shared clonotypes between healthy human individuals. TCRdb's table, derived via immunoSEQ multiplex PCR, lists solely in-frame clones and lacks some. The table lists a few million clones, 90% to 95% of them singletons. The sequenced material came from naive CD4+ T cells sorted from blood. This sample's subset: CD45RA+ positively selected. Receptor source: a man in his late teens or twenties in good health.

The V gene is TRBV6-5, the J gene TRBJ2-7; 10 bases fit TRBD2. V dropped 0 bases and J dropped 3; count of bases not matched to a gene: 5. CDR1 is MNHEY, CDR2 SVGAGI, per germline. This CDR3 spans 16 amino acids. CDR3 nucleotide sequence: TGTGCCAGCAGTTACTCGTCTAGCGGGAGTGGCTACGAGCAGTACTTC. Amino acid sequence: CASSYSSSGSGYEQYF.

V and J are TRBV4-1 and TRBJ2-2; D could derive from TRBD1 or TRBD2 (6 bases each). The CDR3 is made up of 19 amino acids. Deletions cut 0 bases from V and 8 bases from J, with 25 bases between. CDR1 and CDR2 (germline): MGHRA, YSYEKL. For the CDR3, the DNA is TGCGCCAGCAGCCAAGAAGAGGGGGGCGGGCCCATATCGGGTGGGGAGCTGTTTTTT. Amino acids: CASSQEEGGGPISGGELFF.

This clone was detected only a few times. Other DNA sequences in the same sample also yield this CDR3. The V and J genes are TRBV5-1 and TRBJ1-2; 7 positions match TRBD1. Germline CDR1 and CDR2: SGHRS and YFSETQ. This CDR3 spans 13 amino acids. Losses at the gene ends were 0 bases for V and 4 bases for J; bases not matched to a gene: 0. The CDR3 DNA sequence: TGCGCCAGCAGCTTGGGGGACAGCTATGGCTACACCTTC. Translation gives CASSLGDSYGYTF.

The chain combines TRBV10-3 with TRBJ1-1; maybe TRBD1 (6 bases). This CDR3 has 17 residues. Per the germline V gene, CDR1 is ENHRY and CDR2 is SYGVKD. With 1 base removed from V and 4 bases from J, the gap between germline ends came to 19 bases. The CDR3 coding sequence is TGTGCCATCAGTGAGTTCCAACCGGGGGCGGCATCCACTGAAGCTTTCTTT. Its translation: CAISEFQPGAASTEAFF.

The CDR3 sequence: CASSLQGISGANVLTF. As DNA, the CDR3 is TGTGCCAGCTCCCTACAGGGCATCTCTGGGGCCAACGTCCTGACTTTC. V usage is TRBV5-4 and J usage is TRBJ2-6; weak D call: TRBD1 (6 bases). V lost 7 bases and J 0 bases, leaving 14 bases between the germline ends. CDR1 SGHNT and CDR2 YYREEE come from the germline V gene (reference sequence). This CDR3 is built from 16 residues. Based on the CDR3 plus reference TRBV5-4 and TRBJ2-6, the full variable domain is ETGVTQSPTHLIKTRGQQVTLRCSSQSGHNTVSWYQQALGQGPQFIFQYYREEENGRGNFPPRFSGLQFPNYSSELNVNALELDDSALYLCASSLQGISGANVLTFGAGSRLTVL.